Described below is a single T cell receptor beta chain sequence and its context. Its antigen is unknown. Per-base quality was not reported, and no clone a single base away is much larger than it. In light of the paper, this sample's treatment or condition label describes: roughly 11-day PBMC culture with coronavirus spike peptide pools or control peptides (ViraFEST assay). To expand antigen-specific T cells with peptide pools and then pick out the expanded clonotypes through TCR sequencing, the study relied on the ViraFEST assay. The positive SARS-CoV-2 PCR tests of the convalescent patients were dated from March to December 2020, before the Alpha, Beta and Delta variants emerged in the United States. PBMCs were cultured at around 2 million per well in IMDM supplemented with approximately 5% human AB serum and 10 IU/ml IL-2, with about 11 ug/ml peptide pools added. Half of the culture medium was replaced with fresh IL-2-containing medium on days 3 and 7. After less than 12 days of culture, CD4+ T cells were isolated by negative selection using the EasySep CD4+ T cell isolation kit. Ficoll-Paque Plus gradient centrifugation was used to isolate PBMCs from whole blood, and the isolated PBMCs were then either used fresh or cryopreserved at -140C. Culture conditions were generally each tested in triplicate wells.

This record belongs to a study of vaccination and CD4 T cells after COVID-19 (dated by TCRdb to between 2020 and 2023). Study-wide context: Every convalescent patient had a positive nasal swab PCR test for SARS-CoV-2, with mild disease in 9 or 10 patients and severe disease in one. The convalescent cohort comprised six males and four females, including two Hispanic individuals, seven Caucasians, two Asians and one multiracial person. In 10 COVID-19 convalescent patients and 4 infection-naive healthy vaccine recipients, researchers compared the spike-specific CD4+ TCR repertoire from before mRNA vaccination with the repertoire from after. Post-vaccine blood samples were collected a median of around 2.5 months after the second vaccine dose, ranging from about 12 to 250 days. Overlapping spike peptide pools from SARS-CoV-2 and from the common cold coronaviruses HCoV-NL63, HCoV-OC43 and HCoV-229E were used as culture stimuli. Two doses of either the Pfizer-BioNTech BNT162b2 vaccine (n=8) or the Moderna mRNA-1273 vaccine (n=2) were administered to participants. Post-COVID blood samples were collected from convalescent patients a median of around 100 days after diagnosis, with a range of roughly 30 to 161 days. In control cultures, a CEFX viral epitope pool was used as positive control, an HIV-1 Nef peptide pool was used as negative control, or no peptide was added. Results the study describes overall, beyond this receptor: In convalescent patients, a median approximately 83% of post-vaccine SARS-CoV-2-reactive clones were detected only after vaccination, suggesting vaccine-specific priming. The number of convalescent patients in the study was relatively small, and the study did not examine early timepoints following natural infection. In convalescent patients, nearly all vaccine-specific clones (304 of 307) were found to be mono-reactive for SARS-CoV-2 spike rather than cross-reactive with common cold coronaviruses. Although the median number of SARS-CoV-2-reactive clonotypes went up from some 23 after infection to approximately 40 after vaccination, the increase was not significant.

After removal of 6 bases from V and 7 bases from J, the junction retains 8 bases not matched to a gene. The cysteine opens and the phenylalanine closes a CDR3 of 14 amino acids. Only CDR3 DNA remains: 42 bases, in frame from the first base. According to the germline V gene, CDR1 reads MNHNS and CDR2 reads SASEGT. The method was PCR. At the Johns Hopkins FTIC core, DNA from the cultured CD4+ T cells underwent TCR sequencing with the Oncomine TCR Beta short-read assay. The QIAamp micro DNA kit was used to extract genomic DNA from the cultured CD4+ T cells. The Oncomine TCR Beta libraries from cultured CD4+ T cells were pooled using unique dual indexes and then sequenced on an Illumina iSeq 100. In the original analysis: Non-productive sequences were removed, and CDR3s not starting with C, not ending with F or W, or shorter than 7 amino acids were discarded. The MANAFEST web application was used to identify antigen-specific clonotypes by comparing peptide-stimulated wells against reference wells and other culture wells. An FDR below 0.05, an odds ratio above 5, and a productive frequency above 0.1% in at least two of three replicate wells were required for clones to be considered positive. Cross-reactive clonotypes were defined as significantly expanded in both SARS-CoV-2 spike wells and at least one common cold coronavirus spike condition. Similarity between CDR3 sequences was evaluated in R version 3.6.1 using Levenshtein distances (stringdist) and unrooted phylogenetic trees (ape). TCRdb reworked the public reads: Q25 trimming with fastp, MiXCR clone assembly, productive beta chains retained. Merged by CDR3 protein, the rows form single entries marked with the most common genes and DNA. For this entry, the V and J calls and clone size follow TCRdb and not the study's own pipeline. The table for this sample lists 5,500 to 8,000 distinct CDR3 sequences; 65% to 75% of them were counted only once. The ten biggest clones cover around 15% of the sample.

Material: CD4+ T cells from blood, cultured in vitro. The sequence joins TRBV6-1 to TRBJ1-5, with 8 central nucleotides matching TRBD1. The sequence was obtained from a human donor who had recovered from COVID-19. CDR3 loop: CASSLDRGNQPQHF. In nucleotides, the sequence is TGTGCCAGCAGCTTAGACAGGGGTAACCAGCCCCAGCATTTT.